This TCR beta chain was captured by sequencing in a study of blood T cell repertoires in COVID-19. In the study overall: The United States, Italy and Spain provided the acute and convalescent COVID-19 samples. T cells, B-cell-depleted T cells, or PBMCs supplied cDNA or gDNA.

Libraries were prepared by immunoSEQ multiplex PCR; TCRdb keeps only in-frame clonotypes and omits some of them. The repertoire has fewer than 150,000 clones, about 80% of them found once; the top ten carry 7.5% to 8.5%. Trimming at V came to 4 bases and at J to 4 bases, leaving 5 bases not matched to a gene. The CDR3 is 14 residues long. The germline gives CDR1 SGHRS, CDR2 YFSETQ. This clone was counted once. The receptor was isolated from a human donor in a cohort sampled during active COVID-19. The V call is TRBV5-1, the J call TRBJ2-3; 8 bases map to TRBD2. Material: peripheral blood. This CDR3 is CASSAAGGSDTQYF. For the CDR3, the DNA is TGCGCCAGCAGCGCCGCGGGGGGATCAGATACGCAGTATTTT.